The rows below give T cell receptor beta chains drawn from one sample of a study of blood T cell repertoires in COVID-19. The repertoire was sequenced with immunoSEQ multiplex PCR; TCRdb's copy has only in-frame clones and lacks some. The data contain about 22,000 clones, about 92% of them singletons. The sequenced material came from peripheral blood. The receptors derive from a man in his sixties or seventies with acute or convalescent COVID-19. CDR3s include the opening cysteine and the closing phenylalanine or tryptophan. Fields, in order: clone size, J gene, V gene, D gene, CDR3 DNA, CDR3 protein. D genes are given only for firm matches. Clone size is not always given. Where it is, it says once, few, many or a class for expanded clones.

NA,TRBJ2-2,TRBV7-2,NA,TGTGCCAGCAGCCCTACGGTCACCGGGGAGCTGTTTTTT,CASSPTVTGELFF
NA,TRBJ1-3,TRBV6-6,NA,TGTGCCAGCAGTTACTTTGGGGCTAGAACTGGAAACACCATATATTTT,CASSYFGARTGNTIYF
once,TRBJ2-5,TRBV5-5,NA,TGTGCCAGCAGCTTTCAGGGGTCGGAGACCCAGTACTTC,CASSFQGSETQYF
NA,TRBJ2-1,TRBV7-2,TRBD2,TGTGCCAGCAGCTTAAACGCTCCCGGGCTAGCGGGAGACGAGCAGTTCTTC,CASSLNAPGLAGDEQFF
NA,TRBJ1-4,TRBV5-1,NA,TGCGCCAGCAGCCCCGGCGTGGGAGGAACTAATGAAAAACTGTTTTTT,CASSPGVGGTNEKLFF
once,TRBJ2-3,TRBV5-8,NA,TGTGCCAGCAGCTGGTCGGCAGATACGCAGTATTTT,CASSWSADTQYF
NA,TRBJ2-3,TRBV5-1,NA,TGCGCCAGCAGCTTGTGGGGGCAGGCAGATACGCAGTATTTT,CASSLWGQADTQYF
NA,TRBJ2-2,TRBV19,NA,TGTGCCAGTAGTATCCAGTTCACCGGGGAGCTGTTTTTT,CASSIQFTGELFF
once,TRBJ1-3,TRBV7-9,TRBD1,TGTGCCAGCAACAGACAGGGAGCTGGAAACACCATATATTTT,CASNRQGAGNTIYF
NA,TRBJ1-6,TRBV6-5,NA,TGTGCCAGCAGTTACGCCGGGGGAAAGAATTCACCCCTCCACTTT,CASSYAGGKNSPLHF
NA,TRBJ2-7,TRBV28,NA,TGTGCCAGCAGATCCCAGGGCTCCCCCCGTTACGAGCAGTACTTC,CASRSQGSPRYEQYF
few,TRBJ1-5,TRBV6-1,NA,TGTGCCAGCAGTGAGCGTGACAGTTATAGCAATCAGCCCCAGCATTTT,CASSERDSYSNQPQHF
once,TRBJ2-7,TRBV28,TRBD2,TGTGGGACTAGCGTCTCCTACGAGCAGTACTTC,CGTSVSYEQYF
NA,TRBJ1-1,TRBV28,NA,TGTGCCAGCAGTACGGGAGGGTCAGGGACTGAAGCTTTCTTT,CASSTGGSGTEAFF
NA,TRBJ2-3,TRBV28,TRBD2,TGTGCCAGCAGTTTTTGGATGAGAGCGGGGATCACAGATACGCAGTATTTT,CASSFWMRAGITDTQYF
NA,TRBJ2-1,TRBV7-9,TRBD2,TGTGCCAGCACCCAACTAGGCGGGAGTTGGGATGAGCAGTTCTTC,CASTQLGGSWDEQFF
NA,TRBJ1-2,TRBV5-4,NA,TGTGCCAGCAGCTTGGCCATTGGGACAATTAACTATGGCTACACCTTC,CASSLAIGTINYGYTF
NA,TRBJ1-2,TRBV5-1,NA,TGCGCCAGCAGCTTGGGGCAGGCGAACTATGGCTACACCTTC,CASSLGQANYGYTF
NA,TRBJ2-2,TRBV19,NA,TGTGCCTCACTAGAGACTCAGAACACCGGGGAGCTGTTTTTT,CASLETQNTGELFF
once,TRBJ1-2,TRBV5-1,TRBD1,TGCGCCAGCAGCTTGGCGGGACTTGGGACAGGGGAAGTCTATGGCTACACCTTC,CASSLAGLGTGEVYGYTF
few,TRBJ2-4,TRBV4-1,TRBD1,TGCGCCAGCAGCCAAGGTCTACAGGGGGAAAACATTCAGTACTTC,CASSQGLQGENIQYF
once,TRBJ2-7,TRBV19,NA,TGTGCCAGTAGTATTGGTGGGCAGGGGTACGAGCAGTACTTC,CASSIGGQGYEQYF
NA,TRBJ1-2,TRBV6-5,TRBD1,TGTGCCAGCAGTTATAGGGACAGGGCGACGGGCTACACCTTC,CASSYRDRATGYTF
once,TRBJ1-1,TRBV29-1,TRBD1,TGCAGCGCGCCGCGGACAGGGGGCAGTACTGAAGCTTTCTTT,CSAPRTGGSTEAFF